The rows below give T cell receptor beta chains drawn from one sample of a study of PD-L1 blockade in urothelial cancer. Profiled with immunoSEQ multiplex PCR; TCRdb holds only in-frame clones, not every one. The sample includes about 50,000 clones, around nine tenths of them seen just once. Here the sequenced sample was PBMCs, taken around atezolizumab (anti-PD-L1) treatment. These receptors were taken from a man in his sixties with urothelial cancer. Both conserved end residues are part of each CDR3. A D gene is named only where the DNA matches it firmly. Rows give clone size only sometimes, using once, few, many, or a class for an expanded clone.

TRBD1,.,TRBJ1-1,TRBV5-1,TGCGCCAGCAGCTCCAGACAGGGGTTGAACACTGAAGCTTTCTTT,CASSSRQGLNTEAFF
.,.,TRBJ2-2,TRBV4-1,TGCGCCAGCAGCCAAGATTTAGGCCTGCGACACGGGGAGCTGTTTTTT,CASSQDLGLRHGELFF
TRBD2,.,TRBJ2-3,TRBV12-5,TGTGCTAGTGGGGACGGGAGGGCCCAAGATACGCAGTATTTT,CASGDGRAQDTQYF
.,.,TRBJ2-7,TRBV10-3,TGTGCCATCAGTGGGACATCCTCCTACGAGCAGTACTTC,CAISGTSSYEQYF
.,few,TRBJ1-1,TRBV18,TGTGCCAGCTCACCGACAGAAGGGGCTGAAGCTTTCTTT,CASSPTEGAEAFF
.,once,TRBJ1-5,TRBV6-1,TGTGCCAGCACCGCAGGGGTTCAGCCCCAGCATTTT,CASTAGVQPQHF
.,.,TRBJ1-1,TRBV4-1,TGCGCCAGCAGACCACAGGGAGTTAACACTGAAGCTTTCTTT,CASRPQGVNTEAFF
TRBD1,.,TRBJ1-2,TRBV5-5,TGTGCCAGCAGCCAACAGGGGGCTAGATATGGCTACACCTTC,CASSQQGARYGYTF
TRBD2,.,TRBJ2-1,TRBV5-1,TGCGCCAGCAGCTTGGGCGGGGGTTCCTACAATGAGCAGTTCTTC,CASSLGGGSYNEQFF
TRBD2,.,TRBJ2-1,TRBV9,TGTGCCAGCAGCGTAGGGCTAGCGGGGCATGAGCAGTTCTTC,CASSVGLAGHEQFF
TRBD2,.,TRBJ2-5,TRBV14,TGTGCCAGCAGCCAAGTTAGGTCTCGGACTAGCGGGAGGGCCCAGTACTTC,CASSQVRSRTSGRAQYF
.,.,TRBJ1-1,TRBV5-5,TGTGCCAGCAGCTTGAGTTTTCGGGTAACGGGGAACACTGAAGCTTTCTTT,CASSLSFRVTGNTEAFF
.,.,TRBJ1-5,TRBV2,TGTGCCAGCAGGGCACAGATTAGCAATCAGCCCCAGCATTTT,CASRAQISNQPQHF
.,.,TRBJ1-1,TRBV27,TGTGCCAGCAGAAGCGGACAGTTGAACACTGAAGCTTTCTTT,CASRSGQLNTEAFF
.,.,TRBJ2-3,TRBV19,TGTGCCAGTAGTATTGGGGGCGCAGATACGCAGTATTTT,CASSIGGADTQYF
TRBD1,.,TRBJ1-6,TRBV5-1,TGCGCCAGCAGCACCGGGACAGGGTTTTATAATTCACCCCTCCACTTT,CASSTGTGFYNSPLHF
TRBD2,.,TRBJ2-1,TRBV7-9,TGTGCCAGCAGCTTAAATATAGCGGGTCCCGACAATGAGCAGTTCTTC,CASSLNIAGPDNEQFF
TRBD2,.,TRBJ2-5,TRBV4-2,TGTGCCAGCAGCCAAGAGGTACTAGCGGGGGCCCTAGAGACCCAGTACTTC,CASSQEVLAGALETQYF
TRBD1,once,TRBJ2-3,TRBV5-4,TGTGCCAGCAGATTAAGGACAGGGAACACAGATACGCAGTATTTT,CASRLRTGNTDTQYF
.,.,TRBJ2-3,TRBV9,TGTGCCAGCGGTCGCGGGAGCACAGATACGCAGTATTTT,CASGRGSTDTQYF
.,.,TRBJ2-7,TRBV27,TGTGCCAGCAGTTTAAAAGGGGGCTACGAGCAGTACTTC,CASSLKGGYEQYF
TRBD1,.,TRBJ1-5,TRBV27,TGTGCCACCATAGGGACGAAATCGGGACAGGAATACAATCAGCCCCAGCATTTT,CATIGTKSGQEYNQPQHF
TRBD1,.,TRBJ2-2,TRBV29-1,TGCAGCGTTCAATCCGGGACAGGGGCCAACACCGGGGAGCTGTTTTTT,CSVQSGTGANTGELFF
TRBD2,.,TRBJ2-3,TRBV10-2,TGCGCCAGCAGTGGGTATCCAGCGGGAGGAGTTAGCGTTACGCAGTATTTT,CASSGYPAGGVSVTQYF
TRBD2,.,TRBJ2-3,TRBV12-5,TGTGCTAGTGGTACCGCCCCGGGAGGGCAGTATTTT,CASGTAPGGQYF
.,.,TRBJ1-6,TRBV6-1,TGTGCCAGCAGTCGTACAGGGACACCCCTCCACTTT,CASSRTGTPLHF
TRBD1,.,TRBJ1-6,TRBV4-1,TGCGCCAGCAGCCAAGAACCGGGACAGGGCCATAGTAGTTCACCCCTCCACTTT,CASSQEPGQGHSSSPLHF
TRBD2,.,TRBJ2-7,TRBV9,TGTGCCAGCAGCTTGATCGGGAGGGCCTACGAGCAGTACTTC,CASSLIGRAYEQYF
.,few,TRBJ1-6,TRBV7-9,TGTGCCAGCAGAACGGGAGGTCCTAATTCACCCCTCCACTTT,CASRTGGPNSPLHF
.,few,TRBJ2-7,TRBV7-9,TGTGCCAGCAGCTTTACAGGGTCCTACGAGCAGTACTTC,CASSFTGSYEQYF
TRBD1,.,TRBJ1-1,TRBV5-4,TGTGCCAGCAGCATAACAGGGGTGAACACTGAAGCTTTCTTT,CASSITGVNTEAFF
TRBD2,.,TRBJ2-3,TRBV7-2,TGTGCCAGCAGCTTAAGGGATAGCGGGGGGAGAGATACGCAGTATTTT,CASSLRDSGGRDTQYF
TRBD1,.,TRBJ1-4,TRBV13,TGTGCCAGCAGCCAGGGGGCGCTTTCTGAAAAACTGTTTTTT,CASSQGALSEKLFF
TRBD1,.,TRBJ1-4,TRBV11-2,TGTGCCAGCAGCCCCAGCCCACAGGGGGCGGGTGAAAAACTGTTTTTT,CASSPSPQGAGEKLFF
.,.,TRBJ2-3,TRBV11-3,TGTGCCAGCAGCTTGGGACTGTCCGGGGATACGCAGTATTTT,CASSLGLSGDTQYF
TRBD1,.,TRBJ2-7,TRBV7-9,TGTGCCAGCAGACTGGGACAGACCTACGAGCAGTACTTC,CASRLGQTYEQYF
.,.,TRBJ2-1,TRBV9,TGTGCCAGCTCAAGGACAACTGCTTCGAGCTCCTACAATGAGCAGTTCTTC,CASSRTTASSSYNEQFF
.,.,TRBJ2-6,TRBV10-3,TGTGCCATCAGTGTCGCAGGGGCTGACTCTGGGGCCAACGTCCTGACTTTC,CAISVAGADSGANVLTF
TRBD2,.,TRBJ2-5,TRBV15,TGTGCCACCAGCAGAGATAAGGGAGGGCTTGAGACCCAGTACTTC,CATSRDKGGLETQYF
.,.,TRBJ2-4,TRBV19,TGTGCCAGTAGGCAGACTATGTTCTTGTACTTC,CASRQTMFLYF
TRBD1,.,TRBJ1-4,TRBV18,TGTGCCAGCTCGCATTCCTCCCCGGGACAGGGAGGTGAAAAACTGTTTTTT,CASSHSSPGQGGEKLFF
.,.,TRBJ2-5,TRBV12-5,TGTGCTAGTGGACAGGGTTTTCGGCAAGAGACCCAGTACTTC,CASGQGFRQETQYF
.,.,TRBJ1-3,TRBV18,TGTGCCAGCTCACCCGGACAGACCTCAAACACCATATATTTT,CASSPGQTSNTIYF